This entry lists 5 T cell receptor beta chains sequenced from one sample in a study of cytomegalovirus exposure and HLA in healthy donors. This table comes from immunoSEQ multiplex PCR, and its TCRdb copy is limited to in-frame clones, with some not included. The data show over 150,000 clones, about 90% seen once. Sequenced sample: PBMCs. Receptors were obtained from a young woman in good health and CMV-seronegative.

This chain links TRBV4-3 with TRBJ2-5; D is unresolved. The germline gives CDR1 LGHNA, CDR2 YSLEER. The CDR3 runs to 14 residues. The V gene lost 0 bases and the J gene lost 2 bases, with 7 bases spanning the gap. The CDR3 DNA follows: TGCGCCAGCAGCCAAGATTTCGGGCAAGAGACCCAGTACTTC. Translation gives CASSQDFGQETQYF.

The chain couples TRBV9 to TRBJ2-7; the D gene could be TRBD1 or TRBD2 (5 bases each). The germline V gene has CDR1 SGDLS and CDR2 YYNGEE. The CDR3 runs to 14 residues. Trimming pared 4 bases from V and 2 bases from J, leaving 13 bases between. Here the CDR3 reads CASSPRVGAYEQYF. As DNA, the CDR3 is TGTGCCAGCAGCCCCCGGGTGGGGGCCTACGAGCAGTACTTC.

The rearrangement joins TRBV7-9 to TRBJ2-7, with D possibly called TRBD1 or TRBD2 (6 bases each). Trimming pared 5 bases from V and 4 bases from J, leaving 15 bases between. Looked up from germline, CDR1 is SEHNR and CDR2 is FQNEAQ (reference sequence). CDR3 length: 14 residues. The CDR3 here is CASSPRDTPYEQYF. As DNA, the CDR3 is TGTGCCAGCAGCCCGCGGGACACTCCTTACGAGCAGTACTTC. The complete variable domain, with remaining parts taken from reference TRBV7-9 and TRBJ2-7, reads DTGVSQNPRHKITKRGQNVTFRCDPISEHNRLYWYRQTLGQGPEFLTYFQNEAQLEKSRLLSDRFSAERPKGSFSTLEIQRTEQGDSAMYLCASSPRDTPYEQYFGPGTRLTVT.

This chain joins TRBV15 and TRBJ2-7; D uncertain. With 4 bases removed from V and 6 bases from J, the gap between germline ends came to 13 bases. This CDR3 is 13 amino acids long. The germline V gene has CDR1 LNHNV and CDR2 YYDKDF (reference sequence). CDR3: CATSMSGKGEQYF. The CDR3 DNA reads TGTGCCACCAGCATGAGTGGGAAGGGCGAGCAGTACTTC.

The chain recombines TRBV13 with TRBJ2-5; D possibly matches TRBD1 or TRBD2 (7 bases each). Germline CDR1 and CDR2: PRHDT and FYEKMQ (reference sequence). Trimming took 5 bases from V and 3 from J, leaving 16 bases between them. The CDR3 is 15 residues long. The CDR3 loop reads CASSETGEGEETQYF. The CDR3 DNA reads TGTGCCAGCAGCGAAACAGGGGAGGGAGAAGAGACCCAGTACTTC.